This entry describes one TCR beta chain. Per the original methods: Estimates of nucleated cell counts were drawn from the amplification of reference gene primers. Using immunoSEQ multiplex PCR, the repertoire was profiled, and TCRdb retains in-frame clones only, with some absent. V and J calls and clone size come straight from that table; D and trimming were deduced from the DNA. The profile shows 200,000 to 250,000 clones, approximately 90% of them singletons. Participants came from under 30 US areas, aged about 18 to 100 years. The data are from a study of blood T cell repertoires in COVID-19. Study context: Spain, Italy and the United States supplied samples that represented acute and convalescent COVID-19. PBMCs, B-cell-depleted T cells, or T cells were the source of the cDNA or gDNA that made up the material.

The CDR3 totals 15 residues. The source of this sequence is a man in his fifties who had been exposed to COVID-19. Sequenced sample: PBMCs or T cells enriched from blood (not recorded which). This sequence joins TRBV21-1 and TRBJ2-1; the table assigns TRBD1, which was not confirmed against the DNA. TRBV21-1 is classified as a pseudogene. The CDR3 coding sequence is TGTGCCAGCAGCAAAATCGGGCAGGGGAATAATGAGCAGTTCTTC. It codes for CASSKIGQGNNEQFF.